This T cell receptor beta chain was obtained from a study of shared clonotypes between healthy human individuals. V trimming: 3 bases; J trimming: 2 bases; junction bases outside the gene matches: 14. The CDR3 totals 18 residues. Assay used: immunoSEQ multiplex PCR; TCRdb lists only in-frame clones, some missing. The repertoire holds around 1.4 million clones, with approximately 98.5% as singletons. This chain joins TRBV23-1 and TRBJ2-7; 9 nucleotides agree with TRBD1. TRBV23-1 is an ORF; its function is uncertain. The sequenced sample was naive CD4+ T cells sorted from blood. Subset here: CD45RA+ positively selected. This sequence was found in a man under 40 in good health. The CDR3 region is CASSHPPTGQGTAYEQYF. The CDR3 DNA reads as TGCGCCAGCAGTCACCCACCGACCGGACAGGGGACTGCCTACGAGCAGTACTTC.